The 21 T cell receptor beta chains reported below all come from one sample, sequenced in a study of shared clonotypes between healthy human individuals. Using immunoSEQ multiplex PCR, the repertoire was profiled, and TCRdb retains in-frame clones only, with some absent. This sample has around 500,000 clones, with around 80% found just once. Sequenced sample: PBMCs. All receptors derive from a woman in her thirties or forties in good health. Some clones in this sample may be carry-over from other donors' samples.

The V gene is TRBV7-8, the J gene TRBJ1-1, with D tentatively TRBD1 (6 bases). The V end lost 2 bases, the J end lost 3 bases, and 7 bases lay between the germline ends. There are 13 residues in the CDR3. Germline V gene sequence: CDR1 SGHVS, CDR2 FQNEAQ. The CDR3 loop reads CASSLSGDTEAFF. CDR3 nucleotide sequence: TGTGCCAGCAGCTTATCAGGGGACACTGAAGCTTTCTTT.

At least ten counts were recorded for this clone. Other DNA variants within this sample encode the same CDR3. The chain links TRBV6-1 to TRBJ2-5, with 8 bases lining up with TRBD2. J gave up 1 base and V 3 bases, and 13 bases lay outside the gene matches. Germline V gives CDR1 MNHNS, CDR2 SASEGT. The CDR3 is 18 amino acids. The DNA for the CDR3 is TGTGCCAGCAGTGACGGGTTGGAGCGGGAGTACCGCCAAGAGACCCAGTACTTC. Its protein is CASSDGLEREYRQETQYF.

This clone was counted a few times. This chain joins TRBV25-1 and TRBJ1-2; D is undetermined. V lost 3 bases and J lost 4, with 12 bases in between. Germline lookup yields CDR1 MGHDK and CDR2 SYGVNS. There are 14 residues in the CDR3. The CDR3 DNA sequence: TGTGCCAGCAGTGAGGCAGGTCGCCTCTATGGCTACACCTTC. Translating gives CASSEAGRLYGYTF.

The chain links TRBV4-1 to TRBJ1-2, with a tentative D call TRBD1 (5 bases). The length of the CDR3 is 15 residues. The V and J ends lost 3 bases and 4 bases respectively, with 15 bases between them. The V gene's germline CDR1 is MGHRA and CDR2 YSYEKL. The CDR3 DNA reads TGCGCCAGCAGCCAGGGGCCCAGGGCCCGCTATGGCTACACCTTC. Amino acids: CASSQGPRARYGYTF.

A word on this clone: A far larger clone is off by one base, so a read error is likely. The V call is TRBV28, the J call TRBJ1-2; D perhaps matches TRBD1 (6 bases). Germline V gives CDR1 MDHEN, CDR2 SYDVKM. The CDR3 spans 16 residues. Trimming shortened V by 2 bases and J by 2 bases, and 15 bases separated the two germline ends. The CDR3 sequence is CASSLEPGTTNYGYTF. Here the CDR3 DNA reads TGTGCCAGCAGTTTAGAGCCCGGGACAACGAACTATGGCTACACCTTC.

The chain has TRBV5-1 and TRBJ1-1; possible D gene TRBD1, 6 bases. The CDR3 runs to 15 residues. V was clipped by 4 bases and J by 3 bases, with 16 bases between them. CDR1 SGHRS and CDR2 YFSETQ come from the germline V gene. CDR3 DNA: TGCGCCAGCAGCCAACAGGGCGGAGGGTACACTGAAGCTTTCTTT. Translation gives CASSQQGGGYTEAFF.

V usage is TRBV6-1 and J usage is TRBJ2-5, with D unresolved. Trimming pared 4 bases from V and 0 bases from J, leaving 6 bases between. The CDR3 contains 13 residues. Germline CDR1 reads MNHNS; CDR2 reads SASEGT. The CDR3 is CASSVRYQETQYF. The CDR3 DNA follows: TGTGCCAGCAGTGTCAGATACCAAGAGACCCAGTACTTC.

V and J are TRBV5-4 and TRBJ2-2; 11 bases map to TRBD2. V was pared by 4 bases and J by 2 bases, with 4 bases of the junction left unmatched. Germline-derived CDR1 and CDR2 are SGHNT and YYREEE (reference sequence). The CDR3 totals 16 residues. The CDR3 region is CASSLGTSGNTGELFF. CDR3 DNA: TGTGCCAGCAGCCTAGGGACTAGCGGAAACACCGGGGAGCTGTTTTTT.

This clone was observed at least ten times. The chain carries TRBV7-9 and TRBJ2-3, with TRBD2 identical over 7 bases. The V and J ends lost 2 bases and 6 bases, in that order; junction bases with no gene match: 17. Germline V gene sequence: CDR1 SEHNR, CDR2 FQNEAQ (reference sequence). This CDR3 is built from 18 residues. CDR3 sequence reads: CASSLSIGREFRPDTQYF. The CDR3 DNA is TGTGCCAGCAGCTTATCGATTGGGCGGGAGTTCCGCCCGGATACGCAGTATTTT.

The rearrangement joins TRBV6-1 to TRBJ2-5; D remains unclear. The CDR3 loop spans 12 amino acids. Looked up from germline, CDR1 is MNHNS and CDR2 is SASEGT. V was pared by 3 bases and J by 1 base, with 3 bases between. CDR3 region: CASSDSQETQYF. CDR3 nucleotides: TGTGCCAGCAGTGATTCCCAAGAGACCCAGTACTTC.

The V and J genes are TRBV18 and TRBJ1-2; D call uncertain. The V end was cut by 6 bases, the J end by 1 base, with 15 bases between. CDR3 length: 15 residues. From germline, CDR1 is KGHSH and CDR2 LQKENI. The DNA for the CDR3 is TGTGCCAGCTCCCCAGAGGCGAGAAATAACTATGGCTACACCTTC. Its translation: CASSPEARNNYGYTF.

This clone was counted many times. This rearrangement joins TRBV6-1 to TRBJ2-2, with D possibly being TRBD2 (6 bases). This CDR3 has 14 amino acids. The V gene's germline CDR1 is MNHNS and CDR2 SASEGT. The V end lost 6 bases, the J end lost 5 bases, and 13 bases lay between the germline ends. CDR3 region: CASSPEAGTGELFF. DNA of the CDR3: TGTGCCAGCAGCCCGGAGGCGGGAACCGGGGAGCTGTTTTTT.

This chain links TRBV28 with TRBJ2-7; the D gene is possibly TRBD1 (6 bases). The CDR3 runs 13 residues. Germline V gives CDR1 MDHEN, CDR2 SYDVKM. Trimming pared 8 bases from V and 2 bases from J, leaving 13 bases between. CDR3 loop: CASGPRQAYEQYF. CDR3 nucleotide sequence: TGTGCCAGCGGACCTCGACAGGCCTACGAGCAGTACTTC.

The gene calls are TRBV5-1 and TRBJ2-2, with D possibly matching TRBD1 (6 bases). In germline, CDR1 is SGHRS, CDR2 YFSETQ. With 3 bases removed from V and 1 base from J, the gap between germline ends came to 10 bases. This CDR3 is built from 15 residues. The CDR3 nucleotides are TGCGCCAGCAGCTACCCGACAGGGAACACCGGGGAGCTGTTTTTT. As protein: CASSYPTGNTGELFF.

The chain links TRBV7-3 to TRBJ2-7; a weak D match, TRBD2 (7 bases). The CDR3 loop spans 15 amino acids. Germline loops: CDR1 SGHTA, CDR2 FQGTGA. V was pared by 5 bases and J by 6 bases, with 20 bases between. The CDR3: CASSQGEGEYAEQYF. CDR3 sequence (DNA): TGTGCCAGCAGCCAAGGGGAGGGGGAATACGCCGAGCAGTACTTC.

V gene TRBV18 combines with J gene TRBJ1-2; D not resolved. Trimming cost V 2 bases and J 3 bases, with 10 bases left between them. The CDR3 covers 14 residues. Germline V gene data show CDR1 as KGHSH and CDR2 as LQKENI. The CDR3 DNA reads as TGTGCCAGCTCACCAACTCGGGGAGACTATGGCTACACCTTC. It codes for CASSPTRGDYGYTF.

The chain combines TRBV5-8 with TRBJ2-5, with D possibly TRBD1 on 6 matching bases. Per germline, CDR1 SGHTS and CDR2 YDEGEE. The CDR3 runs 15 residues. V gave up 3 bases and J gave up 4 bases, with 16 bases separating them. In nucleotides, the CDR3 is TGTGCCAGCAGCTCCTCAACCACAGGGAGAGAGACCCAGTACTTC. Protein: CASSSSTTGRETQYF.

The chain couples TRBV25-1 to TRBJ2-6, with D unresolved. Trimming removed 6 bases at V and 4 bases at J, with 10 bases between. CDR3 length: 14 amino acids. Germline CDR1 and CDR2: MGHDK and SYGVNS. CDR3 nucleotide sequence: TGTGCCAGCAGAGGGCAAACCGGGGCCAACGTCCTGACTTTC. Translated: CASRGQTGANVLTF.

CDR3 in DNA: TGTGCCAGTAGTAAGGACATCTTAGCCAAAAACATTCAGTACTTC. Protein: CASSKDILAKNIQYF. The V gene is TRBV19, the J gene TRBJ2-4; possibly TRBD1 for D (5 bases). Germline CDR1 LNHDA, CDR2 SQIVND (reference sequence). V gave up 4 bases and J gave up 0 bases, with 10 bases separating them. The CDR3 length is 15 residues. The full variable domain, with the rest looked up from reference TRBV19 and TRBJ2-4, is DGGITQSPKYLFRKEGQNVTLSCEQNLNHDAMYWYRQDPGQGLRLIYYSQIVNDFQKGDIAEGYSVSREKKESFPLTVTSAQKNPTAFYLCASSKDILAKNIQYFGAGTRLSVL.

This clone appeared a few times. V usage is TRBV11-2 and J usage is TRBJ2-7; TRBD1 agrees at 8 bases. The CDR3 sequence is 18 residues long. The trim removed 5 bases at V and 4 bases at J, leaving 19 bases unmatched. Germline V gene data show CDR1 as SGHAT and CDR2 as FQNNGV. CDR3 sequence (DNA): TGTGCCAGCAGCCCAATACGGGGCGCGACAGGGGTTTTGTACGAGCAGTACTTC. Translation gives CASSPIRGATGVLYEQYF.

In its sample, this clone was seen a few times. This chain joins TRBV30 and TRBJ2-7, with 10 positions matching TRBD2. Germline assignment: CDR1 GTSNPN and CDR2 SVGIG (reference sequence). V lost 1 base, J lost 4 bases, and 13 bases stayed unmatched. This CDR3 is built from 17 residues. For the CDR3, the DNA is TGTGCCTGGAGTGGTTCTAGCGGGAGCTCCTACCTTTACGAGCAGTACTTC. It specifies CAWSGSSGSSYLYEQYF.